This TCR beta chain is drawn from a study of shared clonotypes between healthy human individuals. TCRdb's table, derived via immunoSEQ multiplex PCR, lists solely in-frame clones and lacks some. This table holds some 320,000 clones, around 90% found once. V was pared by 3 bases and J by 1 base, with 16 bases between. This CDR3 region has 16 residues. The V gene's germline CDR1 is KGHSH and CDR2 LQKENI. This clonotype was obtained from a man aged 18-30 years in good health. V is TRBV18 and J is TRBJ2-7, with D uncertain. Sequenced: memory CD8+ T cells sorted from blood. Noted subset: CD45RO+ cells pooled with CCR7-negative TemRA cells. The CDR3 DNA reads TGTGCCAGCTCACCGTCGGGCGGTACCGATTCCTACGAGCAGTACTTC. Translated, it gives CASSPSGGTDSYEQYF.